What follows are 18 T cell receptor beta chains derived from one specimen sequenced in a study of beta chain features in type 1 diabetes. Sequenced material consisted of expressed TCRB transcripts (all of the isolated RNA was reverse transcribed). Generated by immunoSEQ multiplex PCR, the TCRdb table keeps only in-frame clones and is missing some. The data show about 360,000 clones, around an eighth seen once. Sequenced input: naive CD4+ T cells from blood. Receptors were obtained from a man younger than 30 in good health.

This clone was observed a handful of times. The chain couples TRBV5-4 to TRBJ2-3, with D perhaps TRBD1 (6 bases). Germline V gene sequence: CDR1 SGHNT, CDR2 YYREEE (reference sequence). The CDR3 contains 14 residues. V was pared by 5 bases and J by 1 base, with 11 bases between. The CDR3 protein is CASRMDSRTDTQYF. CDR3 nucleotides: TGTGCCAGCAGAATGGACAGCCGCACAGATACGCAGTATTTT.

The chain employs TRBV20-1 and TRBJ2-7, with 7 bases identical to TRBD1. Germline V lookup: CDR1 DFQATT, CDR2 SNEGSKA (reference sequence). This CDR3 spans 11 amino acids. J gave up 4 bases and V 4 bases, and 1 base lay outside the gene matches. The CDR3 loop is CSAKTGYEQYF. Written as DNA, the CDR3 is TGCAGTGCTAAGACAGGGTACGAGCAGTACTTC.

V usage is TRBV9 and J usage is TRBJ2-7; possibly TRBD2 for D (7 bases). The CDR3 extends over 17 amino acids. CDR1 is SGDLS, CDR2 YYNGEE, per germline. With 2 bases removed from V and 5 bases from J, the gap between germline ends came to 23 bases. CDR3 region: CASSVAGGLRGVHEQYF. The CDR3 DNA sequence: TGTGCCAGCAGCGTTGCCGGGGGGCTGAGGGGCGTCCACGAGCAGTACTTC.

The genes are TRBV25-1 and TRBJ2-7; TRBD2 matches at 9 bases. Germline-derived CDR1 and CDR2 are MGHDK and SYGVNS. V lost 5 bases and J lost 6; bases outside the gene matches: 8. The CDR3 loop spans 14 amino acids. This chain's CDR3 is CASSRREGLVEQYF. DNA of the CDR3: TGTGCCAGCAGTAGGCGGGAGGGCCTCGTCGAGCAGTACTTC.

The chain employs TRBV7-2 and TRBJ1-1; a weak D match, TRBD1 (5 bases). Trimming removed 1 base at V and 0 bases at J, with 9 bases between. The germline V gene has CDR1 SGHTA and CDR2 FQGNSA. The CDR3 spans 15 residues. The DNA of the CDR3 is TGTGCCAGCAGCTTAGGTCCAGGGATGAACACTGAAGCTTTCTTT. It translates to CASSLGPGMNTEAFF.

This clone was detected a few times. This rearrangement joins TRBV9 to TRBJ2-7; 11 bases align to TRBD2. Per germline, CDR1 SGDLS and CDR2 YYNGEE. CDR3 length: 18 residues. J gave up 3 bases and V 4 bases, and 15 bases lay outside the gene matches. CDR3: CASSPGTFSGRGIYEQYF. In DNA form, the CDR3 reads TGTGCCAGCAGCCCCGGAACCTTTAGCGGGAGGGGAATCTACGAGCAGTACTTC.

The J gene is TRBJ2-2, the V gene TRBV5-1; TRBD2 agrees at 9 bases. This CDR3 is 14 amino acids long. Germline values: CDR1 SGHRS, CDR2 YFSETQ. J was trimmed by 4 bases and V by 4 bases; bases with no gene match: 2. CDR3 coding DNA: TGCGCCAGCAGCCTACTAGCGGGCACCGGGGAGCTGTTTTTT. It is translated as CASSLLAGTGELFF.

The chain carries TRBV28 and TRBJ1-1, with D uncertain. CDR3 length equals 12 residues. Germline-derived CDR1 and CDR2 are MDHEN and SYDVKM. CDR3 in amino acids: CGSRMLDTEAFF. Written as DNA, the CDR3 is TGTGGGAGCCGGATGTTGGACACTGAAGCTTTCTTT.

The CDR3 region is CASSFPGTYEQYF. Written as DNA, the CDR3 is TGTGCCAGCAGCTTCCCAGGGACCTACGAGCAGTACTTC. The genes are TRBV7-2 and TRBJ2-7, with D possibly TRBD1 on 5 matching bases. CDR3 size: 13 residues. Between the trimmed V and J ends, which lost 3 bases and 2 bases, there was a span of 8 bases. Per the germline V gene, CDR1 is SGHTA and CDR2 is FQGNSA.

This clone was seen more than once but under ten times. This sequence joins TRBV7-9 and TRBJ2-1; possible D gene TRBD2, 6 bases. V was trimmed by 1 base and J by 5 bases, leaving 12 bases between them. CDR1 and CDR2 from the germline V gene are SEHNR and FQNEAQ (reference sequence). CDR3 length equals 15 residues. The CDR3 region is CASSLVGRGHNEQFF. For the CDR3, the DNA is TGTGCCAGCAGCTTAGTAGGGCGGGGCCACAATGAGCAGTTCTTC.

The CDR3 region has the DNA TGTGCCAGCAGCCCCCAGGGGGACAGGGTTGCCACTGAAGCTTTCTTT. Translation: CASSPQGDRVATEAFF. The rearrangement links TRBV4-2 to TRBJ1-1; 9 nucleotides match TRBD1. Germline V CDR1 and CDR2: LGHNA, YNFKEQ. The CDR3 covers 16 residues. V trimming: 4 bases; J trimming: 4 bases; junction bases outside the gene matches: 10.

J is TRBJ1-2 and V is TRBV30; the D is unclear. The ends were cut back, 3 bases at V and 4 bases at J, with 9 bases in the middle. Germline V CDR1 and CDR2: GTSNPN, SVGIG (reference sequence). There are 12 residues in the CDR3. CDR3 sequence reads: CAWSQFFYGYTF. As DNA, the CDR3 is TGTGCCTGGAGCCAGTTTTTCTATGGCTACACCTTC. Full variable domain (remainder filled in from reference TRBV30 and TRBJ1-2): SQTIHQWPATLVQPVGSPLSLECTVEGTSNPNLYWYRQAAGRGLQLLFYSVGIGQISSEVPQNLSASRPQDRQFILSSKKLLLSDSGFYLCAWSQFFYGYTFGSGTRLTVV.

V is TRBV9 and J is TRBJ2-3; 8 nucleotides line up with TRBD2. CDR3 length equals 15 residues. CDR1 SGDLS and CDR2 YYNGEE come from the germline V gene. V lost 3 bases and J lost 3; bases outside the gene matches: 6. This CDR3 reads CASSEGTRSTDTQYF. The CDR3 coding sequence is TGTGCCAGCAGCGAGGGGACTAGAAGTACAGATACGCAGTATTTT.

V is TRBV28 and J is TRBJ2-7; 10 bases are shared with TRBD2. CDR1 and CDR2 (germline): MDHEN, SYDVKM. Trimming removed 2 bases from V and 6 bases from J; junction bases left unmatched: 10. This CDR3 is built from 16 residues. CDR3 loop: CASSLIPSSGRVEQYF. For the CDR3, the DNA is TGTGCCAGCAGTTTAATCCCTAGCAGCGGGAGGGTCGAGCAGTACTTC.

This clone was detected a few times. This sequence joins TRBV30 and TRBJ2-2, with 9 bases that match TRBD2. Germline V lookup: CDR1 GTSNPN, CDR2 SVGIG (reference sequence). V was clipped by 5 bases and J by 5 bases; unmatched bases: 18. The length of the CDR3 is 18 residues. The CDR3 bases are TGTGCCTGGGCTGCAGATTTAGCGGGGGCTATGGGGACCGGGGAGCTGTTTTTT. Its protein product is CAWAADLAGAMGTGELFF.

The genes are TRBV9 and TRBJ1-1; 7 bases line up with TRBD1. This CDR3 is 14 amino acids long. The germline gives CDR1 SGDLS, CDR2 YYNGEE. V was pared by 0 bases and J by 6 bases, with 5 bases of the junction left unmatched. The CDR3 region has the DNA TGTGCCAGCAGCGTAGGAGACAGGGTGTCTGAAGCTTTCTTT. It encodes CASSVGDRVSEAFF.

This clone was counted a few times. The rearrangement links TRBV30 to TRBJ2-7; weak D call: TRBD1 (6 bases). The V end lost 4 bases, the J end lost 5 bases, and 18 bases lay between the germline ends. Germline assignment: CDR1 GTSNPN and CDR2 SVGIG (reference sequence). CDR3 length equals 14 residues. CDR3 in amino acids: CAWNRASRTNEQYF. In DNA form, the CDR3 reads TGTGCCTGGAACAGGGCTAGCCGAACTAACGAGCAGTACTTC. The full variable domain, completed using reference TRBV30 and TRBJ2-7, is SQTIHQWPATLVQPVGSPLSLECTVEGTSNPNLYWYRQAAGRGLQLLFYSVGIGQISSEVPQNLSASRPQDRQFILSSKKLLLSDSGFYLCAWNRASRTNEQYFGPGTRLTVT.

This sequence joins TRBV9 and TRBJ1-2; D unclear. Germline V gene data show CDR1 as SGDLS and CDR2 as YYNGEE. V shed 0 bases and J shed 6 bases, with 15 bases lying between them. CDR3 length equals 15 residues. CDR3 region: CASSVATWAADGYTF. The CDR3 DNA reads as TGTGCCAGCAGCGTAGCTACGTGGGCAGCCGATGGCTACACCTTC.